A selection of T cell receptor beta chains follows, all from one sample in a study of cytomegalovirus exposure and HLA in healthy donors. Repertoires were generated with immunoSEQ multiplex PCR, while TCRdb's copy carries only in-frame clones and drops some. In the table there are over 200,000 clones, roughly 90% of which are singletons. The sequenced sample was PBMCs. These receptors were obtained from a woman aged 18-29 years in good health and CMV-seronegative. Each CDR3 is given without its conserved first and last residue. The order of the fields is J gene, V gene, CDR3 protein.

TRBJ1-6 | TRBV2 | ASSDGRAQPPLH
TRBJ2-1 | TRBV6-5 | ASRRTGGAYNEQF
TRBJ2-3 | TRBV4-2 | ASSRTGTDTQY
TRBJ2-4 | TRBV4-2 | ASSQTGTSGGGNIQY
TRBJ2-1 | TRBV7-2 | ASTVPLNEQF
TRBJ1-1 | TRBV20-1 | SFQGNTEAF
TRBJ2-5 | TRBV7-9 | ASSFNEETQY
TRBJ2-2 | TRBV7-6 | ASRRRDTSNTGELF
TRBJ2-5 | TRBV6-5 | ASSTRYQETQY
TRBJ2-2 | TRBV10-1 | ASSHFRGTGDRRELF
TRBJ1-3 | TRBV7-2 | ASSFSPTGTAGNTIY
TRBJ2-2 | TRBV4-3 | ASSQDGLAGINTGELF
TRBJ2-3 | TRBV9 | ASSVLAGGFTDTQY
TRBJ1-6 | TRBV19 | ASSITGASLH
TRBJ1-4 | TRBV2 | ASREGTGRGEKLF
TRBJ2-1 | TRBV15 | AIHQPQAGLNNEQF
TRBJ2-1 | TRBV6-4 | ASSDRAGAGNNEQF
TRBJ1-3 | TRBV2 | ASTEDRGGNTIY
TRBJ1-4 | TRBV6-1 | AITADGADEKLF
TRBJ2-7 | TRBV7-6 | ASSLTGGAYEQY
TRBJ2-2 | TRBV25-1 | ASSPRGGTGELF
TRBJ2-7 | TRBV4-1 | ASSYPGQAVYEQY
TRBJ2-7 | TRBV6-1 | ASRATSGEQY
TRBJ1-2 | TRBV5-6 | ASSSPNYGYT
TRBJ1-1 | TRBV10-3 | AVTRTANTEAF
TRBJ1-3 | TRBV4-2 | ASSLTRTSVRNTIY
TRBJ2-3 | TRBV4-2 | ASSQDRGTSGGGTDTQY
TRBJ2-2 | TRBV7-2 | ASSLAGPYRGELF
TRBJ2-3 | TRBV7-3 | ASSGSGSTDTQY
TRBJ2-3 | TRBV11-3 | ASSLLGGAGGGQY
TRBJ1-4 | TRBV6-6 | ASRSGTGHEKLF
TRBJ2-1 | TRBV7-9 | ASSLTGLAYNEQF
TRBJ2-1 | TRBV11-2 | ASSFRDRGPNEQF
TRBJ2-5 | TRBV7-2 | ASSLALGDQETQY
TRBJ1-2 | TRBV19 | ASRETGQGPGYT
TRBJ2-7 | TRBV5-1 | ASSLGQGHSYEQY
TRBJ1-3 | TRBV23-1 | ASSQDPKTGICGNTIY
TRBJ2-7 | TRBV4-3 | ASSQAGAGNSYEQY
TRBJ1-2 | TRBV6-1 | ASSERGQGALDGYT
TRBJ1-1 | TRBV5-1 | ASSPGTEAF
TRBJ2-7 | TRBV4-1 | ASSQDRDTSVLSYEQY
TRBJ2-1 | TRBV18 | ASHTQRGGSYNEQF
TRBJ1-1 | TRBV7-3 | ASSKNGQLNTEAF